A single sample is the source of the 20 T cell receptor beta chains below, sequenced in a study of radiotherapy plus CTLA-4 blockade in lung cancer. The table came from immunoSEQ multiplex PCR; TCRdb's copy has only in-frame clones and leaves some out. The data hold around 41,000 clones, with 65% to 70% observed a single time. The input for sequencing was peripheral blood, taken from a patient treated with radiotherapy plus ipilimumab. Receptors originate from a human donor with non-small cell lung cancer who had a partial response to radiotherapy plus ipilimumab.

The chain joins TRBV6-5 to TRBJ2-7; D uncertain. CDR1 is MNHEY, CDR2 SVGAGI, per germline. The CDR3 loop spans 13 amino acids. V lost 0 bases to trimming and J lost 5 bases, with 8 bases between them. The CDR3 bases are TGTGCCAGCAGTTACTCCGGGTACGACGAGCAGTACTTC. The encoded protein is CASSYSGYDEQYF.

The chain couples TRBV13 to TRBJ2-7, with TRBD1 identical over 11 bases. The CDR3 spans 14 residues. CDR1 PRHDT and CDR2 FYEKMQ come from the germline V gene (reference sequence). With V trimmed by 4 bases and J by 4 bases, 3 bases remained unmatched. Written as DNA, the CDR3 is TGTGCCAGCAGCTCCGGGACAGGGGGGTACGAGCAGTACTTC. Translation: CASSSGTGGYEQYF.

The V call is TRBV28, the J call TRBJ1-1; D possibly corresponds to TRBD1 (6 bases). V lost 8 bases, J lost 0 bases, and 13 bases lay in between. The CDR3 spans 14 residues. Germline V gene data show CDR1 as MDHEN and CDR2 as SYDVKM. The DNA of the CDR3 is TGTGCCAGCGGCTCAGGGGCCCTGAACACTGAAGCTTTCTTT. Its protein product is CASGSGALNTEAFF.

The chain couples TRBV7-2 to TRBJ1-1; TRBD1 might be the D (5 bases). This CDR3 spans 13 amino acids. Germline CDR1 SGHTA, CDR2 FQGNSA. Trimming took off 3 bases at V and 7 bases at J, with 12 bases between the two ends. The CDR3 nucleotides read TGTGCCAGCAGCTTCGGGGGACCCAATGAAGCTTTCTTT. Translated: CASSFGGPNEAFF. Full variable domain (rest looked up from reference TRBV7-2 and TRBJ1-1): GAGVSQSPSNKVTEKGKDVELRCDPISGHTALYWYRQSLGQGLEFLIYFQGNSAPDKSGLPSDRFSAERTGGSVSTLTIQRTQQEDSAVYLCASSFGGPNEAFFGQGTRLTVV.

This clone was counted a single time. J is TRBJ1-2 and V is TRBV6-6, with a tentative D call TRBD1 (6 bases). The CDR3 has 15 amino acids. Germline lookup yields CDR1 MNHNY and CDR2 SVGAGI (reference sequence). V lost 7 bases to trimming and J lost 5 bases, with 20 bases between them. The CDR3 DNA follows: TGTGCCAGCACCCTAGGGGGGGGCGCCGGATATGGCTACACCTTC. This codes for CASTLGGGAGYGYTF.

This chain connects TRBV7-8 to TRBJ2-5; 8 bases are a match to TRBD2. Germline V gene sequence: CDR1 SGHVS, CDR2 FQNEAQ. The ends lost 5 bases at V and 7 bases at J; junction bases unmatched: 18. The CDR3 spans 17 residues. The CDR3 DNA reads as TGTGCCAGCAGCCCGCAAGTGTCAGCGGGAGTGAGGGGGACCCAGTACTTC. Its protein product is CASSPQVSAGVRGTQYF.

This chain links TRBV19 with TRBJ2-6; 9 bases are a match to TRBD1. The CDR3 contains 16 residues. Germline trimming cut 8 bases from V and 5 bases from J; bases unmatched to any gene: 10. The germline V gene encodes CDR1 LNHDA and CDR2 SQIVND (reference sequence). The CDR3 DNA reads as TGTGCCAGTGGCGGGACAGGGTCGCTTTGGGCCAACGTCCTGACTTTC. It codes for CASGGTGSLWANVLTF.

V is TRBV27 and J is TRBJ1-2; D possibly corresponds to TRBD1 (5 bases). Germline CDR1 MNHEY, CDR2 SMNVEV (reference sequence). Between the trimmed V and J ends, which lost 0 bases and 4 bases, there was a span of 9 bases. This CDR3 spans 14 amino acids. The CDR3 sequence is CASSLSSQGYGYTF. The DNA of the CDR3 is TGTGCCAGCAGTTTATCATCGCAGGGCTATGGCTACACCTTC.

The table lists this clone with a few counts. This rearrangement joins TRBV2 to TRBJ2-5; TRBD2 agrees at 15 bases. CDR1 is SNHLY, CDR2 FYNNEI, per germline. The CDR3 is 15 amino acids. Trimming cost V 11 bases and J 5 bases; bases outside gene matches: 9. CDR3: CACGLAGGPGETQYF. CDR3 coding DNA: TGTGCCTGCGGACTAGCGGGAGGGCCGGGTGAGACCCAGTACTTC.

This clone was found a few times. The chain joins TRBV7-2 to TRBJ2-7; D is uncertain. CDR1 and CDR2 from the germline V gene are SGHTA and FQGNSA. Trimming removed 5 bases at V and 4 bases at J, with 6 bases between. This CDR3 is 11 amino acids long. Here the CDR3 reads CASSRGYEQYF. The CDR3 nucleotides are TGTGCCAGCAGCCGCGGTTACGAGCAGTACTTC.

V and J are TRBV18 and TRBJ1-2; D ambiguous. The CDR3 runs to 15 residues. CDR1 and CDR2 from the germline V gene are KGHSH and LQKENI. Trimming left V 0 bases short and J 2 bases short, with 10 bases between. CDR3 amino acids: CASSPPISRNYGYTF. The DNA of the CDR3 is TGTGCCAGCTCACCACCGATCTCCAGGAACTATGGCTACACCTTC.

To note about this clone: Other DNA sequences in the same sample also yield this CDR3. This sequence joins TRBV29-1 and TRBJ1-1; 7 nucleotides align to TRBD1. CDR1 is SQVTM, CDR2 ANQGSEA, per germline. Losses at the gene ends were 5 bases for V and 5 bases for J; bases not matched to a gene: 8. The CDR3 is 13 amino acids. In DNA, the CDR3 is TGCAGCGTTTCGACAGGGCCGGATACTGAAGCTTTCTTT. Translated: CSVSTGPDTEAFF.

On this clone itself: The sample carries other DNA sequences with the same CDR3. V is TRBV6-5 and J is TRBJ2-3, with D possibly TRBD2 on 5 matching bases. Trimming took off 3 bases at V and 0 bases at J, with 7 bases between the two ends. Germline values: CDR1 MNHEY, CDR2 SVGAGI. This CDR3 contains 14 residues. CDR3 sequence reads: CASSYRGSTDTQYF. In nucleotides, the CDR3 is TGTGCCAGCAGTTATCGGGGAAGCACAGATACGCAGTATTTT.

The rearrangement joins TRBV5-1 to TRBJ2-1; 10 bases map to TRBD2. Germline V CDR1 and CDR2: SGHRS, YFSETQ. Trimming cost V 0 bases and J 4 bases; bases outside gene matches: 1. The CDR3 has 15 amino acids. The CDR3 loop is CASSLGSGGYNEQFF. In DNA form, the CDR3 reads TGCGCCAGCAGCTTGGGTAGCGGGGGGTACAATGAGCAGTTCTTC. Combining the CDR3 with reference TRBV5-1 and TRBJ2-1 gives the whole variable domain KAGVTQTPRYLIKTRGQQVTLSCSPISGHRSVSWYQQTPGQGLQFLFEYFSETQRNKGNFPGRFSGRQFSNSRSEMNVSTLELGDSALYLCASSLGSGGYNEQFFGPGTRLTVL.

The rearrangement uses TRBV30 and TRBJ1-6, with 7 nucleotides matching TRBD1. The trim removed 2 bases at V and 10 bases at J, leaving 5 bases unmatched. This CDR3 has 13 residues. Germline-derived CDR1 and CDR2 are GTSNPN and SVGIG (reference sequence). CDR3 amino acids: CAWSRQGGSPLHF. In DNA, the CDR3 is TGTGCCTGGAGTCGACAGGGCGGCTCACCCCTCCACTTT.

Of note for this clone: A read error may account for a junction end that differs from germline. CDR3 region: CASSNQAGAQGTQYF. In DNA, the CDR3 is TGCGCCAGCAGCAACCAGGCGGGGGCCCAAGGGACCCAGTACTTC. The chain joins TRBV5-1 to TRBJ2-5; tentative D call: TRBD2 (7 bases). The germline CDR1 and CDR2 sequences are SGHRS and YFSETQ. This CDR3 spans 15 amino acids.

This clone has more than one count but fewer than ten. The V gene is TRBV4-1, the J gene TRBJ2-5; 7 nucleotides align to TRBD1. Germline CDR1 is MGHRA and CDR2 is YSYEKL. The CDR3 consists of 16 residues. The junction had 11 bases not matched to a gene; V was cut back by 4 bases and J by 3 bases. CDR3 in DNA: TGCGCCAGCAGCCTCGTTACCACAGGGGTAAAAGAGACCCAGTACTTC. Translating it yields CASSLVTTGVKETQYF.

This clone was picked up one time. The chain carries TRBV19 and TRBJ2-5; the D gene is possibly TRBD2 (6 bases). This CDR3 is built from 15 residues. Between the trimmed V and J ends, which lost 0 bases and 2 bases, there was a span of 10 bases. Per the germline V gene, CDR1 is LNHDA and CDR2 is SQIVND (reference sequence). The CDR3 sequence: CASSIEQSGQETQYF. The CDR3 DNA sequence: TGTGCCAGTAGTATAGAACAAAGCGGGCAAGAGACCCAGTACTTC.

The chain employs TRBV7-2 and TRBJ2-5; TRBD1 agrees at 9 bases. Losses at the gene ends were 4 bases for V and 2 bases for J; bases not matched to a gene: 2. The CDR3 length is 14 residues. From germline, CDR1 is SGHTA and CDR2 FQGNSA. The DNA for the CDR3 is TGTGCCAGCAGCTCAGACAGGGGGCAAGAGACCCAGTACTTC. Protein: CASSSDRGQETQYF.

V usage is TRBV7-9 and J usage is TRBJ1-1, with TRBD1 identical over 8 bases. The CDR3 runs to 15 residues. CDR1 is SEHNR and CDR2 is FQNEAQ in the germline V gene (reference sequence). V lost 5 bases and J lost 6; bases outside the gene matches: 11. In DNA form, the CDR3 reads TGTGCCAGCAGCACGCCGCAGGGGGCAAAGTCTGAAGCTTTCTTT. This sequence encodes CASSTPQGAKSEAFF.